Here is one T cell receptor beta chain with its context. Its antigen is undetermined. CDR3 length: 12 amino acids. Trimming left V 5 bases short and J 6 bases short, with 10 bases between. The V gene's germline CDR1 is SGHVT and CDR2 SQSDAQ. TCRdb's table, derived via immunoSEQ multiplex PCR, lists solely in-frame clones and lacks some. The data hold around 57,000 clones, with around nine tenths observed a single time. Specified time point: cycle 4 day 1 (C4D1), after more than 5 weeks of nivolumab. Every patient relapsed after autologous stem cell transplantation, and brentuximab vedotin exposure varied. This specimen comes from a study of PD-1 blockade in classical Hodgkin lymphoma. Study-wide findings and caveats: Undefined causes, possibly disease activity or prior therapy, underlie the repertoire differences.

Sequencing used peripheral blood mononuclear cells (PBMCs), obtained before the fourth cycle of nivolumab. This TCR derives from a human donor with classical Hodgkin lymphoma. The chain links TRBV7-4 to TRBJ1-2; D call uncertain. The CDR3 DNA sequence: TGTGCCAGCAGCCCCCGGACGGATGGCTACACCTTC. It codes for CASSPRTDGYTF.